This T cell receptor (beta chain) was obtained from a study of T cell responses to AZD1222 COVID-19 vaccine. Study overall: Pooled samples include second doses given at about 4 or 12 weeks. General study points: AZD1222 recipients seropositive at baseline numbered only six. Dominant CD4 TCR responses targeted spike regions 160-218 and 743-854. Repertoire sampling happened only post peak T cell response.

The method was immunoSEQ multiplex PCR; TCRdb's version includes in-frame clones alone and lacks a portion of them. Of about 140,000 clones listed, about 90% are singletons. This CDR3 is 13 amino acids long. Per germline, CDR1 MNHEY and CDR2 SVGEGT. Deletions cut 0 bases from V and 7 bases from J, with 9 bases between. This clone was seen just once. Its antigen is not known. The genes are TRBV6-2 or TRBV6-3 and TRBJ1-2; the D is unclear. This TCR came from an adult in good health. The sequences come from peripheral blood, collected on day 0 of AZD1222 vaccination. In DNA form, the CDR3 reads TGTGCCAGCAGTTACTCGTTGGGAGGTGGCTACACCTTC. Amino acid sequence: CASSYSLGGGYTF.